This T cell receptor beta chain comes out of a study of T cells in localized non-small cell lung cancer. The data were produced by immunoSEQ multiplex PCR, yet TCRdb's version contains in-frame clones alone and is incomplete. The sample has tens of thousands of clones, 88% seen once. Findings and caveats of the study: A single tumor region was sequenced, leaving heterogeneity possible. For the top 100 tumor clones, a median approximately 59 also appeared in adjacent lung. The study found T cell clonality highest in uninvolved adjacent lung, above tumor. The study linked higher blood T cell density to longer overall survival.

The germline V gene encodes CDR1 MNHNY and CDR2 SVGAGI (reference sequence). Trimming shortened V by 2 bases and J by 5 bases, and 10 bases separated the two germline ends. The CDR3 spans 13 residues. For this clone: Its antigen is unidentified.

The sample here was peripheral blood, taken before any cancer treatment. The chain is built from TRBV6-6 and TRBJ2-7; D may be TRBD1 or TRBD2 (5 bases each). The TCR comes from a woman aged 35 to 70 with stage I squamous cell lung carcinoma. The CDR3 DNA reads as TGTGCCAGCAGTTACGGGGGTTTCGACGAGCAGTACTTC. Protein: CASSYGGFDEQYF.